The text below deals with one T cell receptor beta chain. The sample comes from a study of blood T cell repertoires in COVID-19. Study context: Sample material is recorded as cDNA or gDNA derived from T cells, B-cell-depleted T cells, or PBMCs.

Trimming took 0 bases from V and 1 from J, leaving 10 bases between them. Germline CDR1 reads SGHRS; CDR2 reads YFSETQ. The CDR3 runs 15 residues. Original processing methods: For nucleated cells, counts were estimated from reference gene primer amplification. Generated by immunoSEQ multiplex PCR, the TCRdb table keeps only in-frame clones and is missing some. V and J calls and clone size are copied from that table; D and trimming were computed from the DNA. This sample carries more than 200,000 clones, approximately 87% of them seen once, and the ten largest clones take about 2.2%. The rearrangement uses TRBV5-1 and TRBJ1-1; D unclear. Sequencing was performed on peripheral blood. This TCR was recovered from a woman between 50 and 59 years old with acute or convalescent COVID-19. The CDR3 sequence is CASSLVAGTNTEAFF. Written as DNA, the CDR3 is TGCGCCAGCAGCTTGGTGGCGGGAACGAACACTGAAGCTTTCTTT. Using reference TRBV5-1 and TRBJ1-1 for the parts outside the CDR3, the full variable domain is KAGVTQTPRYLIKTRGQQVTLSCSPISGHRSVSWYQQTPGQGLQFLFEYFSETQRNKGNFPGRFSGRQFSNSRSEMNVSTLELGDSALYLCASSLVAGTNTEAFFGQGTRLTVV.